This T cell receptor beta chain comes out of a study of long-term antiretroviral therapy in people with HIV (dated by TCRdb to 2022 to 2024). With regard to the full study: The earliest samples were collected roughly a decade before the 2015 WHO recommendation for immediate ART, at a time when ART was usually postponed until CD4 counts fell. No cross-contamination during QIAcube processing turned up in test extractions that ran a monoclonal T-cell line alongside about 35 polyclonal samples. The cohort contributed over 150 cryopreserved PBMC samples from under 35 adults with confirmed HIV infection, collected serially over a mean of approximately 6 years (range 1-12). A retrospective serial study tested whether ART initiation and durable HIV suppression were associated with changes in peripheral blood TRB repertoire composition and diversity. Among the 25 to 35 participants with HIV, around 10 were female. General conclusions and limits of the study: Limited PBMC availability meant only the TCR beta chain was sequenced, without alpha chain pairing. Expanded TRB clones identified before ART initiation dominated the repertoire at all time points, although this dominance fluctuated and declined in many PLHIV after ART. Starting ART was linked to a significant rise in TRB diversity, yet even with long-term ART the diversity remained significantly lower than in transplant donor controls. The samples span the years 2004 to 2017, and the ART regimens used may be less effective than current regimens. Because cell numbers in pre-ART samples were limited, unsorted PBMC were profiled instead of sorted CD4+ and CD8+ T cells. Narrower CDR3 length ranges were observed in HIV repertoires than in controls, and an antigen-experienced repertoire with only a slight naive shift after ART was suggested by the network structure. No data were available on ART adherence, viral resistance or therapy changes, limiting inferences about post-ART repertoire changes.

Of note for this clone: Its specific antigen is unknown. Base qualities are not provided; no much larger clone lies one nucleotide away.

Participants were included only if at least one PBMC sample before ART initiation and at least two post-ART samples were available. All participants with HIV were treated in the United States of America. Before DNA extraction, cryopreserved samples containing about 0.9-11 million PBMC were thawed and washed. At the time of the earliest PBMC sample for each participant with HIV, ages ranged from about 20 to 55 years. PBMC samples were contributed by each participant from 1-4 timepoints before ART initiation and 2-8 timepoints after ART initiation, with a median of 7 samples. For every participant, serial HIV viral load, CD4+ T-cell count, ART history and demographic data were obtained. Genomic DNA was extracted from unsorted PBMC with a Qiagen kit on a QIAcube, processed in batches of 12 samples. Taken from the germline V gene, the CDR1 and CDR2 loops are SGHVS and FNYEAQ. V trim: 1 base; J trim: 3 bases; unmatched bases: 2. The CDR3 contains 14 residues, cysteine and phenylalanine counted. Here the CDR3 DNA is all that survives: 42 bases in frame from base 1.

Sequencing of the TRB variable region was done with the immunoSEQ hsTCRB v3.0 assay at survey level resolution. The targeted TRB sequencing depth was about 35,000-55,000 T-cell genomes per sample. TRB libraries were pooled and sequenced on an Illumina MiSeq using a v3 150-cycle kit. In the original analysis: Repertoire analysis ran in R within a reproducible Nextflow workflow covering QC, data transformation and analysis. LymphoSeq2, an R package for exploring AIRR-Seq data, was used to implement the custom analyses. A few samples yielding fewer than 5000 total TRB sequences were excluded, leaving 188 analyzed HIV repertoires. Of the roughly 190 retained HIV repertoires, 59 were collected before and about 130 after ART initiation. Repertoires were downsampled to 5000 TRB nucleotide sequences, with summary statistics averaged over 100 downsampling iterations. TRB sequences were retained for analysis only if CDR3 regions of at least seven amino acids were present. Two measures captured diversity: a Shannon entropy-derived clonality score and the Gini coefficient. Repertoire networks linked the top 5000 CDR3 amino acid sequences whenever two sequences differed by an edit distance of one. For TRB CDR3 amino acid sequences, GLIPH2 was used to predict antigen specificity groups and MHC restriction. CDR3 amino acid sequences were matched against VDJdb and McPAS-TCR to flag known CMV, EBV, HIV or tissue antigen associations. Pre-ART, post-ART and control groups were compared with Wilcoxon signed-rank tests and Holm-Bonferroni correction. TCRdb holds this immuneACCESS table with in-frame rearrangements only. Some clones are missing; in checked studies, unresolved V genes explain under half, and the rest has no known cause. V and J calls and clone size are those listed in that table; D and trimming were worked out from the DNA. For this sample the table gives about 39,000 clones, of which around 85% were detected only once. Of the sample, about 6% falls within the top ten clones.

The rearrangement combines TRBV7-6 with TRBJ1-1; TRBD1 aligns with 7 central bases. This specimen consisted of unsorted PBMCs, obtained 3.1 years after starting antiretroviral therapy. The sequence came from a woman aged 45-65 years with HIV. The sequence in DNA is TGTGCCAGCAGCTTAGGTCAGGGGGACACTGAAGCTTTCTTT. This yields the protein CASSLGQGDTEAFF.